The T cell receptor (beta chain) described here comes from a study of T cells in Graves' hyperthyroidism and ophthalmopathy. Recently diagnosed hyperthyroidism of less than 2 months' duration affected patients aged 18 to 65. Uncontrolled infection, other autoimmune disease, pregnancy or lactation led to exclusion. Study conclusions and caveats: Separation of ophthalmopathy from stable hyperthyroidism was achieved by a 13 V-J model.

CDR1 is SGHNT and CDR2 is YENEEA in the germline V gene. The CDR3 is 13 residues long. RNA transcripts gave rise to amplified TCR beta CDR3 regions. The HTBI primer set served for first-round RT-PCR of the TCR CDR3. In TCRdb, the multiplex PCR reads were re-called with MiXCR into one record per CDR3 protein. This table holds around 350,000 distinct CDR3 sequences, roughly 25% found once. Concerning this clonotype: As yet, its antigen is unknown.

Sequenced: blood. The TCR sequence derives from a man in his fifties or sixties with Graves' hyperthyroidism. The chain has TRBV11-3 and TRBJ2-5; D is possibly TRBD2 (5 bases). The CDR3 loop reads CATKRGNQETQYF. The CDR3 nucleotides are TGTGCAACCAAACGAGGGAACCAAGAGACCCAGTACTTC.